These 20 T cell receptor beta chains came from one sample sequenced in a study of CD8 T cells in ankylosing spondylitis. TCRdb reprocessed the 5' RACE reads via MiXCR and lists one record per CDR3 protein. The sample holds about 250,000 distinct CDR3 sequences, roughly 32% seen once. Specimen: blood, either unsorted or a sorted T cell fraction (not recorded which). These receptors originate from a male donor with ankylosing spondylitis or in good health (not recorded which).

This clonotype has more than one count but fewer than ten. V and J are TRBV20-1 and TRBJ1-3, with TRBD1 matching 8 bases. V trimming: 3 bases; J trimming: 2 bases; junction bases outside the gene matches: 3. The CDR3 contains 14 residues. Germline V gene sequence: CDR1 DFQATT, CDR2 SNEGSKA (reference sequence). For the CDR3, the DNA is TGCAGTGCTAGTGACAGGGGTACTGGAAACACCATATATTTT. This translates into CSASDRGTGNTIYF.

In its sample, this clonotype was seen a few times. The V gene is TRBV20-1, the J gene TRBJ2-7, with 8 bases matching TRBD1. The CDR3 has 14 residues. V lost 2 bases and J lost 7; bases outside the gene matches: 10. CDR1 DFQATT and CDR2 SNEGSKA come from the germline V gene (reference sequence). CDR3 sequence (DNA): TGCAGTGCTAGAACAGCGGACAGGGTCCCTGAGCAGTACTTC. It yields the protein CSARTADRVPEQYF.

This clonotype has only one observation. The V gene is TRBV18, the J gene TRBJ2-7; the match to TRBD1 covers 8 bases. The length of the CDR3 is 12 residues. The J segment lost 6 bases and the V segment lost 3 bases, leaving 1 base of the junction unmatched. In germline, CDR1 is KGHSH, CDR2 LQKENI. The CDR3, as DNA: TGTGCCAGCTCACCGACAGGGGCCGAGCAGTACTTC. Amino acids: CASSPTGAEQYF.

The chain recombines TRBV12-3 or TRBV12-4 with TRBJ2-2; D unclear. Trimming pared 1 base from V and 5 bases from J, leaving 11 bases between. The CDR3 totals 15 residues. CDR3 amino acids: CASSLGQERTGELFF. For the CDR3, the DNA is TGTGCCAGCAGTTTAGGGCAAGAACGGACCGGGGAGCTGTTTTTT.

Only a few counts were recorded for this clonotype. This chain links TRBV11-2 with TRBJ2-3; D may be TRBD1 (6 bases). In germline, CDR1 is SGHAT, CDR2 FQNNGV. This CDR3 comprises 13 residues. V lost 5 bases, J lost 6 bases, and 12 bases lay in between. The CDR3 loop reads CASSKGVGDTQYF. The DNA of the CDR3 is TGTGCCAGCAGCAAGGGGGTCGGCGATACGCAGTATTTT.

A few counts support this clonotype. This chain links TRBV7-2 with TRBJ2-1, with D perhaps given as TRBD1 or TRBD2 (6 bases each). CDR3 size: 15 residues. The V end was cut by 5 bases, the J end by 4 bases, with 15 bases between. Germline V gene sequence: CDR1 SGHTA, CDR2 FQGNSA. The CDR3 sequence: CASSPGVGGYNEQFF. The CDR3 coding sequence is TGTGCCAGCAGCCCAGGGGTGGGGGGTTACAATGAGCAGTTCTTC.

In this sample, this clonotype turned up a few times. CDR3 amino acids: CASSLGGGRANYGYTF. In DNA form, the CDR3 reads TGTGCCAGCAGCTTAGGAGGAGGGCGAGCTAACTATGGCTACACCTTC. V usage is TRBV7-9 and J usage is TRBJ1-2; the D is unclear. Germline V CDR1 and CDR2: SEHNR, FQNEAQ (reference sequence). The ends were cut back, 1 base at V and 0 bases at J, with 12 bases in the middle. This CDR3 is 16 amino acids long.

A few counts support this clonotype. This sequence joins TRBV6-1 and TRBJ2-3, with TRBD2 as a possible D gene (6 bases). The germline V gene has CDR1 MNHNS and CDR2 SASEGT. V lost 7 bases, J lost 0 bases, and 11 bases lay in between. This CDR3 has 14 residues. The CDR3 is CASKRGTSTDTQYF. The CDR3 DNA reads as TGTGCCAGCAAACGCGGGACTAGCACAGATACGCAGTATTTT.

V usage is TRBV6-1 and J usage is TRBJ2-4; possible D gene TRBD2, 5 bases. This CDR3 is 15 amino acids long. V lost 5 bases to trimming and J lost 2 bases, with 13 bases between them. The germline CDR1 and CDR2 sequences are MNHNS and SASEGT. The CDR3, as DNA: TGTGCCAGCAGTCGTCTGGACTCTTCCAAAAACATTCAGTACTTC. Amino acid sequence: CASSRLDSSKNIQYF.

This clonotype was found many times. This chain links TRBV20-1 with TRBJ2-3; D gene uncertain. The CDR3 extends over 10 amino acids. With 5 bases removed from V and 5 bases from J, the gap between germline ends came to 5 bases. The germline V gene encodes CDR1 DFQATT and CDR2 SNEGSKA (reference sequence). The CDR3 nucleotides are TGCAGTGCTCGGATAGATACGCAGTATTTT. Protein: CSARIDTQYF.

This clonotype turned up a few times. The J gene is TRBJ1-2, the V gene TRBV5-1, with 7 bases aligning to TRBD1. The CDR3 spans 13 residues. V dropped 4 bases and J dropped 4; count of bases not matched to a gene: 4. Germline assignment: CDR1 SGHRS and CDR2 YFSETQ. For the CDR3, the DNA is TGCGCCAGCAGCCCGGGACAGCTCTATGGCTACACCTTC. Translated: CASSPGQLYGYTF.

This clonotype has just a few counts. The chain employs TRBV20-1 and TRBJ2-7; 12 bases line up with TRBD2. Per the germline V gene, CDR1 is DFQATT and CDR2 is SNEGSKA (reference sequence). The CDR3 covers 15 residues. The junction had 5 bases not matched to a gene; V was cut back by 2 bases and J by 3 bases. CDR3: CSARYTSGGIYEQYF. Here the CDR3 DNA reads TGCAGTGCTAGATATACTAGCGGGGGGATCTACGAGCAGTACTTC.

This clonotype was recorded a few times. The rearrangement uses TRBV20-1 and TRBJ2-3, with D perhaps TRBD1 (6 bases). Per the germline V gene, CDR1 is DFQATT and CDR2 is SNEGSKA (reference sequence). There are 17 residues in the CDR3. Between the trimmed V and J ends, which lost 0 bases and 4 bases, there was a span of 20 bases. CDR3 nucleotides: TGCAGTGCTAGAGAGCTTGCAGGGGCCACATGGGCAGATACGCAGTATTTT. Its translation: CSARELAGATWADTQYF.

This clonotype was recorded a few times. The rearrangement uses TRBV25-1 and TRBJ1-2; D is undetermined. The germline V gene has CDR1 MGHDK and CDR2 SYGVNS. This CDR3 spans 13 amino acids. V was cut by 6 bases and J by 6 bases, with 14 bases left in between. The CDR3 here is CASRLDGVDGYTF. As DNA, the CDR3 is TGTGCCAGCAGACTTGACGGAGTGGATGGCTACACCTTC.

The CDR3 nucleotides read TGCAGTGCTAGAGCCTCTTTTGCCCCAAACACTGAAGCTTTCTTT. It codes for CSARASFAPNTEAFF. The chain uses TRBV20-1 and TRBJ1-1, with D unresolved. Trimming removed 1 base from V and 2 bases from J, with 14 bases in between. This CDR3 contains 15 residues. CDR1 and CDR2 from the germline V gene are DFQATT and SNEGSKA (reference sequence).

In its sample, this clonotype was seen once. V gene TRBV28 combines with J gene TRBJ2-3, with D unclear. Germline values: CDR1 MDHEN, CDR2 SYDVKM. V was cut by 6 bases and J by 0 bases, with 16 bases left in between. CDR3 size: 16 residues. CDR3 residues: CASSTTGPSSTDTQYF. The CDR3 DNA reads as TGTGCCAGCAGCACGACCGGACCTTCTAGCACAGATACGCAGTATTTT.

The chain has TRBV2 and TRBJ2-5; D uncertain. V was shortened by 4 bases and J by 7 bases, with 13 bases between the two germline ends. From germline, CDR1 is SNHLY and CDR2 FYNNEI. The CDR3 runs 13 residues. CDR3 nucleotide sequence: TGTGCCAGCAGTGTAACAATCAAGGGGACCCAGTACTTC. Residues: CASSVTIKGTQYF. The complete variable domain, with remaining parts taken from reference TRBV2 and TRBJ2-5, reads EPEVTQTPSHQVTQMGQEVILRCVPISNHLYFYWYRQILGQKVEFLVSFYNNEISEKSEIFDDQFSVERPDGSNFTLKIRSTKLEDSAMYFCASSVTIKGTQYFGPGTRLLVL.

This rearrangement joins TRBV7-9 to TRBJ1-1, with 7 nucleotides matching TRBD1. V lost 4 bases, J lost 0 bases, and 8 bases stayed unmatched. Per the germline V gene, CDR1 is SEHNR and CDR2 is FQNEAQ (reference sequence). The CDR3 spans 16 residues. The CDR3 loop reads CASSSPTGDLNTEAFF. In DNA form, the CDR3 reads TGTGCCAGCAGCTCCCCAACAGGGGACTTGAACACTGAAGCTTTCTTT.

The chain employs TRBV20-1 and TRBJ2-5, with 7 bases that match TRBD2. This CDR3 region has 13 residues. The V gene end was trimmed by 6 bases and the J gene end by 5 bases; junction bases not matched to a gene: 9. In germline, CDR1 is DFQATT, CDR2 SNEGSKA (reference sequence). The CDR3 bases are TGCAGTGCCCTGGGACGGGGAGGGGAGACCCAGTACTTC. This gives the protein CSALGRGGETQYF.

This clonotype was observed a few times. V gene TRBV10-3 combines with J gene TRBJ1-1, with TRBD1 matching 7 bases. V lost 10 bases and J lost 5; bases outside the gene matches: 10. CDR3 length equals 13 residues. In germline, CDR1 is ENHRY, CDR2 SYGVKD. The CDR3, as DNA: TGTGCCACGCGGGACAGTCAGAAAACTGAAGCTTTCTTT. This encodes CATRDSQKTEAFF.